Many counts were recorded for the clone carrying this TCR beta chain. How the authors handled the data: Amplifying reference gene primers gave estimates of nucleated cell counts. This table comes from immunoSEQ multiplex PCR, and its TCRdb copy is limited to in-frame clones, with some not included. V, J and clone size are taken as reported in that table, and D and trimming were inferred from the DNA itself. Of around 300,000 clones listed, approximately 91% are singletons. This specimen comes from a study of blood T cell repertoires in COVID-19. Study at large: From T cells, B-cell-depleted T cells, or PBMCs came the material, which was cDNA or gDNA.

J lost 8 bases, V lost 1 base, and 0 bases had no gene match. From germline, CDR1 is SGHAT and CDR2 FQNNGV. The CDR3 totals 13 residues. The receptor was isolated from a man aged 45 to 65 with acute or convalescent COVID-19. The gene calls are TRBV11-2 and TRBJ2-4; TRBD1 agrees at 9 bases. Material: peripheral blood. The CDR3 DNA follows: TGTGCCAGCAGCTTAGGACAGGGGGACATTCAGTACTTC. This translates into CASSLGQGDIQYF.